These T cell receptor beta chains were read from a single sample in a study of shared clonotypes between healthy human individuals. Profiling relied on immunoSEQ multiplex PCR, and the TCRdb table lists in-frame clones only, not all of them. The table shows 800,000 or so clones, with approximately 97% occurring only once. Sequenced input: naive CD8+ T cells sorted from blood. The receptors shown here come from a man under 40 in good health. Each CDR3 is given with its conserved first and last residue. D genes are given only for firm matches. Rows may omit the clone size; those that give it use once, few, many or a size class.

clone_size: once
d_call: -
j_call: TRBJ2-7
v_call: TRBV5-1
cdr3_nt: TGCGCCAGCAGCGGTTCTACAGGGATCTCTTCCTACGAGCAGTACTTC
cdr3_aa: CASSGSTGISSYEQYF

clone_size: -
d_call: -
j_call: TRBJ2-7
v_call: TRBV5-1
cdr3_nt: TGCGCCAGCAGATGGGACGGGGTCTCCTACGAGCAGTACTTC
cdr3_aa: CASRWDGVSYEQYF

clone_size: -
d_call: -
j_call: TRBJ2-7
v_call: TRBV7-6
cdr3_nt: TGTGCCAGCAGCTCACGGGGGCGGACCTACGAGCAGTACTTC
cdr3_aa: CASSSRGRTYEQYF

clone_size: -
d_call: -
j_call: TRBJ2-5
v_call: TRBV23-1
cdr3_nt: TGCGCCAGCAGTCACCACATACACCCTCGCTGGGAGACCCAGTACTTC
cdr3_aa: CASSHHIHPRWETQYF

clone_size: -
d_call: TRBD1
j_call: TRBJ1-4
v_call: TRBV7-9
cdr3_nt: TGTGCCAGCAGTCACCCGGGACAGGGTAATGAAAAACTGTTTTTT
cdr3_aa: CASSHPGQGNEKLFF

clone_size: once
d_call: TRBD2
j_call: TRBJ2-3
v_call: TRBV19
cdr3_nt: TGTGCCAGTAGTATAGCCCCCCGGCCTAGCGGGAGAGCAGATACGCAGTATTTT
cdr3_aa: CASSIAPRPSGRADTQYF

clone_size: -
d_call: -
j_call: TRBJ1-1
v_call: TRBV15
cdr3_nt: TGTGCCACCAGCAGCCCGGGGATTGACACTGAAGCTTTCTTT
cdr3_aa: CATSSPGIDTEAFF

clone_size: -
d_call: -
j_call: TRBJ2-2
v_call: TRBV5-4
cdr3_nt: TGTGCCAGCAGCTTTGACACCGGGGAGCTGTTTTTT
cdr3_aa: CASSFDTGELFF

clone_size: -
d_call: TRBD1
j_call: TRBJ1-2
v_call: TRBV28
cdr3_nt: TGTGCCAGCAGTTTAGACAGGGTATACTATGGCTACACCTTC
cdr3_aa: CASSLDRVYYGYTF

clone_size: -
d_call: TRBD2
j_call: TRBJ2-3
v_call: TRBV11-2
cdr3_nt: TGTGCCAGCAGCTTAGTTCCTAGCGGGAGCGCAGATACGCAGTATTTT
cdr3_aa: CASSLVPSGSADTQYF

clone_size: -
d_call: TRBD1
j_call: TRBJ2-7
v_call: TRBV28
cdr3_nt: TGTGCCAGCAGTTTTTGGGGGACAGGCGGAGGGGCGTACGAGCAGTACTTC
cdr3_aa: CASSFWGTGGGAYEQYF

clone_size: -
d_call: -
j_call: TRBJ2-3
v_call: TRBV27
cdr3_nt: TGTGCCAGCGCCGTTCTCCGAGTCACAGATACGCAGTATTTT
cdr3_aa: CASAVLRVTDTQYF

clone_size: -
d_call: -
j_call: TRBJ1-4
v_call: TRBV18
cdr3_nt: TGTGCCAGCTCACCACCCGAGGATAATGAAAAACTGTTTTTT
cdr3_aa: CASSPPEDNEKLFF

clone_size: -
d_call: -
j_call: TRBJ1-5
v_call: TRBV27
cdr3_nt: TGTGCCAGCAGGTCAGGCAATCAGCCCCAGCATTTT
cdr3_aa: CASRSGNQPQHF

clone_size: -
d_call: -
j_call: TRBJ2-3
v_call: TRBV11-3
cdr3_nt: TGTGCCAGCAGTTGGGTCCCCACAGATACGCAGTATTTT
cdr3_aa: CASSWVPTDTQYF

clone_size: -
d_call: TRBD1
j_call: TRBJ2-7
v_call: TRBV2
cdr3_nt: TGTGCCAGCAGGGGGACAGGGAGAGACGAGCAGTACTTC
cdr3_aa: CASRGTGRDEQYF

clone_size: -
d_call: -
j_call: TRBJ1-5
v_call: TRBV27
cdr3_nt: TGTGCCAGCAGTTTAAGACCGGGGATCAATCAGCCCCAGCATTTT
cdr3_aa: CASSLRPGINQPQHF

clone_size: -
d_call: -
j_call: TRBJ2-1
v_call: TRBV30
cdr3_nt: TGTGCCTGGAGTGTACTGAGTGGGTACAATGAGCAGTTCTTC
cdr3_aa: CAWSVLSGYNEQFF

clone_size: -
d_call: TRBD2
j_call: TRBJ2-1
v_call: TRBV7-9
cdr3_nt: TGTGCCAGCAGCGCCCCCATCGGGAGGGGGGGAGATGAGCAGTTCTTC
cdr3_aa: CASSAPIGRGGDEQFF

clone_size: -
d_call: -
j_call: TRBJ2-7
v_call: TRBV11-2
cdr3_nt: TGTGCCAGCAGCCTACAAGTTTTTGAGCAGTACTTC
cdr3_aa: CASSLQVFEQYF

clone_size: -
d_call: -
j_call: TRBJ1-2
v_call: TRBV4-3
cdr3_nt: TGCGCCAGCAGCCAAGATGAGGGACTTGGCTACACCTTC
cdr3_aa: CASSQDEGLGYTF

clone_size: -
d_call: TRBD1
j_call: TRBJ2-7
v_call: TRBV9
cdr3_nt: TGTGCCAGCAGCGTAGGGACAGGGGTGTACGAGCAGTACTTC
cdr3_aa: CASSVGTGVYEQYF

clone_size: -
d_call: TRBD2
j_call: TRBJ2-1
v_call: TRBV7-9
cdr3_nt: TGTGCCAGCAGCTATCGACTAGCGGGGAATGGGAATGAGCAGTTCTTC
cdr3_aa: CASSYRLAGNGNEQFF

clone_size: -
d_call: TRBD1
j_call: TRBJ2-7
v_call: TRBV19
cdr3_nt: TGTGCCAGTAGTTTCGGACAGGGCGGTACCTACGAGCAGTACTTC
cdr3_aa: CASSFGQGGTYEQYF

clone_size: -
d_call: TRBD1
j_call: TRBJ2-7
v_call: TRBV5-1
cdr3_nt: TGCGCCAGCAGAGCTACCGGGACAGGGGATTACGAGCAGTACTTC
cdr3_aa: CASRATGTGDYEQYF

clone_size: once
d_call: -
j_call: TRBJ1-2
v_call: TRBV7-2
cdr3_nt: TGTGCCAGCAGCTTAGCCGGGATAAAAACCTATGGCTACACCTTC
cdr3_aa: CASSLAGIKTYGYTF

clone_size: -
d_call: -
j_call: TRBJ1-2
v_call: TRBV6-4
cdr3_nt: TGTGCCAGCAGTGACGGGGGTGGCTACACCTTC
cdr3_aa: CASSDGGGYTF

clone_size: -
d_call: -
j_call: TRBJ1-5
v_call: TRBV19
cdr3_nt: TGTGCCAGTAGCTCCCGGGTCCGGGGCCTCAATCAGCCCCAGCATTTT
cdr3_aa: CASSSRVRGLNQPQHF

clone_size: -
d_call: -
j_call: TRBJ2-7
v_call: TRBV27
cdr3_nt: TGTGCCAGCAGTTTTTCAGGGGCCGCCCAAGTCTACGAGCAGTACTTC
cdr3_aa: CASSFSGAAQVYEQYF

clone_size: -
d_call: -
j_call: TRBJ2-1
v_call: TRBV7-9
cdr3_nt: TGTGCCAGCACCTACCAGGGTTTCCGGGAGCAGTTCTTC
cdr3_aa: CASTYQGFREQFF

clone_size: -
d_call: -
j_call: TRBJ2-5
v_call: TRBV29-1
cdr3_nt: TGCAGCGTTGAAGGGAGAGAAGAGACCCAGTACTTC
cdr3_aa: CSVEGREETQYF

clone_size: -
d_call: -
j_call: TRBJ1-1
v_call: TRBV6-5
cdr3_nt: TGTGCCAGCAGTAGACAGAGACTGAACACTGAAGCTTTCTTT
cdr3_aa: CASSRQRLNTEAFF

clone_size: -
d_call: -
j_call: TRBJ2-5
v_call: TRBV7-2
cdr3_nt: TGTGCCAGCAGCTTGTCGGGCCGGTCCTGGGAGACCCAGTACTTC
cdr3_aa: CASSLSGRSWETQYF

clone_size: -
d_call: TRBD1
j_call: TRBJ2-7
v_call: TRBV2
cdr3_nt: TGTGCCAGCAGGGGGACAGGGGTCAGCTCCTACGAGCAGTACTTC
cdr3_aa: CASRGTGVSSYEQYF

clone_size: -
d_call: TRBD1
j_call: TRBJ2-7
v_call: TRBV27
cdr3_nt: TGTGCCAGCAGTTCAACCGGGACAGACTACGAGCAGTACTTC
cdr3_aa: CASSSTGTDYEQYF

clone_size: -
d_call: TRBD1
j_call: TRBJ2-7
v_call: TRBV7-2
cdr3_nt: TGTGCCAGCAGCGACACCGGGACAGGTCTCGAGCAGTACTTC
cdr3_aa: CASSDTGTGLEQYF

clone_size: -
d_call: TRBD2
j_call: TRBJ2-3
v_call: TRBV27
cdr3_nt: TGTGCCAGCACTCTAGCGGGAACCACAGATACGCAGTATTTT
cdr3_aa: CASTLAGTTDTQYF

clone_size: once
d_call: TRBD2
j_call: TRBJ2-7
v_call: TRBV4-1
cdr3_nt: TGCGCCAGCAGCCAAGTGGGTGGCGGGAGACACGAGCAGTACTTC
cdr3_aa: CASSQVGGGRHEQYF

clone_size: -
d_call: -
j_call: TRBJ2-1
v_call: TRBV7-2
cdr3_nt: TGTGCCAGCAGCTTAGGACAGATCTTGGTAGATGAGCAGTTCTTC
cdr3_aa: CASSLGQILVDEQFF

clone_size: -
d_call: -
j_call: TRBJ2-7
v_call: TRBV9
cdr3_nt: TGTGCCAGCAGCGTAGATGGGAGCGAGCAGTACTTC
cdr3_aa: CASSVDGSEQYF

clone_size: -
d_call: -
j_call: TRBJ1-2
v_call: TRBV27
cdr3_nt: TGTGCCAGCAGTCCATCAGGGTTTTGGAGTAATGGCTACACCTTC
cdr3_aa: CASSPSGFWSNGYTF

clone_size: -
d_call: -
j_call: TRBJ1-5
v_call: TRBV10-3
cdr3_nt: TGTGCCATCAGTGAGGTGGGGGCGGGGCCCCGGCATTTT
cdr3_aa: CAISEVGAGPRHF

clone_size: -
d_call: -
j_call: TRBJ2-1
v_call: TRBV27
cdr3_nt: TGTGCCAGCAGTTTCTCGAGCGGCCAGTATAGCTCCTACAATGAGCAGTTCTTC
cdr3_aa: CASSFSSGQYSSYNEQFF

clone_size: -
d_call: -
j_call: TRBJ2-1
v_call: TRBV5-1
cdr3_nt: TGCGCCAGCAGTCTAGAACTCAGGAATGAGCAGTTCTTC
cdr3_aa: CASSLELRNEQFF

clone_size: -
d_call: -
j_call: TRBJ1-1
v_call: TRBV5-6
cdr3_nt: TGTGCCAGCAGCTTGGCCAATTCTCGTGAAGCTTTCTTT
cdr3_aa: CASSLANSREAFF

clone_size: -
d_call: TRBD1
j_call: TRBJ2-7
v_call: TRBV27
cdr3_nt: TGTGCCAGCAGTTTTGGACAGGACTCCTACGAGCAGTACTTC
cdr3_aa: CASSFGQDSYEQYF

clone_size: -
d_call: TRBD1
j_call: TRBJ1-3
v_call: TRBV7-9
cdr3_nt: TGTGCCAGCAGGGGACAGGGATCCTCGAGCTCTGGAAACACCATATATTTT
cdr3_aa: CASRGQGSSSSGNTIYF

clone_size: -
d_call: TRBD1
j_call: TRBJ2-7
v_call: TRBV27
cdr3_nt: TGTGCCAGCAGTTTATCCGGGACAGGTACCTACGAGCAGTACTTC
cdr3_aa: CASSLSGTGTYEQYF